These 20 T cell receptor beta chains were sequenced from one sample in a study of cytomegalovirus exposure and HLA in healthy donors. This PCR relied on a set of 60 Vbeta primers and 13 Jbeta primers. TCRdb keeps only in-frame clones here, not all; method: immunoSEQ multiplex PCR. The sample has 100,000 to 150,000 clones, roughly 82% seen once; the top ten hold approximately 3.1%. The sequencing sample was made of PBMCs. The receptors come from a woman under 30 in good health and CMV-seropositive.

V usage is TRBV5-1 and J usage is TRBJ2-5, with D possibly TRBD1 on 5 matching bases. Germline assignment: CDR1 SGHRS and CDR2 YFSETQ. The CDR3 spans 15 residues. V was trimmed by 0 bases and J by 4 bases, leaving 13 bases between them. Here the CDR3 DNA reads TGCGCCAGCAGCTTGGGATTTGGGCAGGGAGAGACCCAGTACTTC. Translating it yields CASSLGFGQGETQYF. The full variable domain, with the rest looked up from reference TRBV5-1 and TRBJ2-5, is KAGVTQTPRYLIKTRGQQVTLSCSPISGHRSVSWYQQTPGQGLQFLFEYFSETQRNKGNFPGRFSGRQFSNSRSEMNVSTLELGDSALYLCASSLGFGQGETQYFGPGTRLLVL.

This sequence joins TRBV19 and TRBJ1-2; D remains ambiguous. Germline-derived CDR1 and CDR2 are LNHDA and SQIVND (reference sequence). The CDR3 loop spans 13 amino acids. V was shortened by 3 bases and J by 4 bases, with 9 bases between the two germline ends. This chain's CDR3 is CASSIGEGYGYTF. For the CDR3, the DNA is TGTGCCAGTAGTATCGGGGAAGGCTATGGCTACACCTTC.

CDR3 DNA: TGTGCCTGGAACCTAGATGGGGGGACTGAAGCTTTCTTT. Encoded protein: CAWNLDGGTEAFF. V and J are TRBV30 and TRBJ1-1; weak D call: TRBD1 (5 bases). Germline values: CDR1 GTSNPN, CDR2 SVGIG (reference sequence). The V end was cut by 4 bases, the J end by 5 bases, with 14 bases between. The CDR3 has 13 residues.

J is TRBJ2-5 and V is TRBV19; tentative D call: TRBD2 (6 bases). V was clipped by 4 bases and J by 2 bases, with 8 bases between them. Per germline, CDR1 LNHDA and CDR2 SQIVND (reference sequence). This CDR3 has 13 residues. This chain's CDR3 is CASSSGEQETQYF. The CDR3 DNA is TGTGCCAGTAGTAGCGGGGAACAAGAGACCCAGTACTTC.

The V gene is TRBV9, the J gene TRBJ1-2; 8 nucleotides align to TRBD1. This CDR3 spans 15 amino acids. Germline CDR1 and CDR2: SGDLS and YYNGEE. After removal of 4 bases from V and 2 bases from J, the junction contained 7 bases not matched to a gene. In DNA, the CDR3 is TGTGCCAGCAGCCCATGGGACAGGACCAACTATGGCTACACCTTC. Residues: CASSPWDRTNYGYTF.

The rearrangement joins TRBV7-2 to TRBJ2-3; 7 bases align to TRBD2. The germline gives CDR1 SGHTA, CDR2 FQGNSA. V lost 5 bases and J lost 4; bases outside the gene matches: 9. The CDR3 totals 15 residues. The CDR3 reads CASSPQSGEADTQYF. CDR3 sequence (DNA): TGTGCCAGCAGCCCACAAAGCGGGGAAGCAGATACGCAGTATTTT.

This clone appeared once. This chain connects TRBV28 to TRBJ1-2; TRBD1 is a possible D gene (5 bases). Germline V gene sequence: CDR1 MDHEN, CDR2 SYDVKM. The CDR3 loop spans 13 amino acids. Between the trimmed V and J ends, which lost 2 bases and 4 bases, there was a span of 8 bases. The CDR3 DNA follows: TGTGCCAGCAGTTTAATTCAGGGCTATGGCTACACCTTC. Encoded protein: CASSLIQGYGYTF.

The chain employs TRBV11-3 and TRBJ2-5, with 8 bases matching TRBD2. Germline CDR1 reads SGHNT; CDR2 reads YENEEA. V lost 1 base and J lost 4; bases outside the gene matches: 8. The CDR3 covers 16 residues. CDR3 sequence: CASSLGVGGAGETQYF. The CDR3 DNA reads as TGTGCCAGCAGCTTAGGGGTCGGGGGGGCCGGAGAGACCCAGTACTTC.

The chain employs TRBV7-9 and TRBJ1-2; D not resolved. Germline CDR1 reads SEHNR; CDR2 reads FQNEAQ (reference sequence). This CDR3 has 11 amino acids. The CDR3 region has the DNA TGTTCCATACCGGGAAACTATGGCTACACCTTC. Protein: CSIPGNYGYTF.

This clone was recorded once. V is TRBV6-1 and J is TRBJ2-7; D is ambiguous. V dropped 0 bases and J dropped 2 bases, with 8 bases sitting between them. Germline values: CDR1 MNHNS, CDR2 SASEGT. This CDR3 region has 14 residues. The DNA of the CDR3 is TGTGCCAGCAGTGAAGCGGCCGTTACCTACGAGCAGTACTTC. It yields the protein CASSEAAVTYEQYF.

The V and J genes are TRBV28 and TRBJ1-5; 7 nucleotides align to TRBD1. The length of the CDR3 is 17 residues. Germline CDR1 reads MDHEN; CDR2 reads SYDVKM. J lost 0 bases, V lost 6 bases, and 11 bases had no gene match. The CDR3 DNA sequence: TGTGCCAGCAGACACTTTACCGGGACAGATAGCAATCAGCCCCAGCATTTT. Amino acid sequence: CASRHFTGTDSNQPQHF.

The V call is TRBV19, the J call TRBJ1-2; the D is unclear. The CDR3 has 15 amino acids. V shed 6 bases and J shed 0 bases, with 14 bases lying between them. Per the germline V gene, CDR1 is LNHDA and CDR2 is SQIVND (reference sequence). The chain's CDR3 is CASSPFGDSNYGYTF. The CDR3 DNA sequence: TGTGCCAGTAGCCCCTTCGGAGATTCTAACTATGGCTACACCTTC.

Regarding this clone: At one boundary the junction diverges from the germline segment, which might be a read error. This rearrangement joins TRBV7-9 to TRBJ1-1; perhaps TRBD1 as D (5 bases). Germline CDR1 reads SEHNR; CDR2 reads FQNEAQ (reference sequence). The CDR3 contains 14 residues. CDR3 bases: TGTTCCAGCAGCAGTCGGGGGAGTGTCACTGAAGCTTTCTTT. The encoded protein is CSSSSRGSVTEAFF.

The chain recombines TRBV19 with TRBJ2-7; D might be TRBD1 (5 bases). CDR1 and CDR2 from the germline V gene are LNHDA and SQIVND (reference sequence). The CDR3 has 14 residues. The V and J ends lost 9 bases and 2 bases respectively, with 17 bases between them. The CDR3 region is CASQERLGAYEQYF. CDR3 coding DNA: TGTGCCAGCCAAGAACGCCTAGGGGCCTACGAGCAGTACTTC. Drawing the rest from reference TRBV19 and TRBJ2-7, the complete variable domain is DGGITQSPKYLFRKEGQNVTLSCEQNLNHDAMYWYRQDPGQGLRLIYYSQIVNDFQKGDIAEGYSVSREKKESFPLTVTSAQKNPTAFYLCASQERLGAYEQYFGPGTRLTVT.

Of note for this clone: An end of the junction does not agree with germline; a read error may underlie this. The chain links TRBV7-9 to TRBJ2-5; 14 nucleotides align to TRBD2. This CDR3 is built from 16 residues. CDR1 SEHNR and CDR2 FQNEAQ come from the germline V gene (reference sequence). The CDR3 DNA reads TGTTCCAGCAGCTTGGACGGACTAGCGGGGGGAGAGACCCAGTACTTC. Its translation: CSSSLDGLAGGETQYF.

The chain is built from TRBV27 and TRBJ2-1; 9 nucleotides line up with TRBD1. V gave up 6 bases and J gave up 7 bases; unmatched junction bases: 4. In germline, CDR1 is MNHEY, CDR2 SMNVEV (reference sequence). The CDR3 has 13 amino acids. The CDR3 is CASRTGGVNEQFF. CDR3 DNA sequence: TGTGCCAGCAGGACAGGGGGGGTGAATGAGCAGTTCTTC.

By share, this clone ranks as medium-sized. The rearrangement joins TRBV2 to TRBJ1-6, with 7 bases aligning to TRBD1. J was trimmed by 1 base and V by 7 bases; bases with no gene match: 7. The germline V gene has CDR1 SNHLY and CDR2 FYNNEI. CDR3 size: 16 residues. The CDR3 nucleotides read TGTGCCAGCACCCAATCAGGGGGGTCCTATAATTCACCCCTCCACTTT. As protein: CASTQSGGSYNSPLHF.

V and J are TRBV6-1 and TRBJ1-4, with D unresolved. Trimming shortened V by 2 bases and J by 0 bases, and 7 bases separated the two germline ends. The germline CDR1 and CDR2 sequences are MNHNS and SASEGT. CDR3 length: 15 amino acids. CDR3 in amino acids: CASSETGATNEKLFF. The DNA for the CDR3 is TGTGCCAGCAGTGAAACGGGAGCAACTAATGAAAAACTGTTTTTT.

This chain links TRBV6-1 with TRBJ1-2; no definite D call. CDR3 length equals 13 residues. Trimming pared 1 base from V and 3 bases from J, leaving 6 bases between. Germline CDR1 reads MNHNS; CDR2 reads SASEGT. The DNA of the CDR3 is TGTGCCAGCAGTGAAGGGAGACACTATGGCTACACCTTC. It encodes CASSEGRHYGYTF.

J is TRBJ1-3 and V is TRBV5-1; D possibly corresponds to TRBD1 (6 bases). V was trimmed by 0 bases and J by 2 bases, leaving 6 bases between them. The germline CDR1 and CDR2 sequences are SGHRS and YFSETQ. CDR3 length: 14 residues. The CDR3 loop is CASSLDRAGNTIYF. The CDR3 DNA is TGCGCCAGCAGCTTGGACAGGGCTGGAAACACCATATATTTT.